Detailed here is one T cell receptor (beta chain). Its antigen is still unknown. This record comes from a study of regulatory and conventional T cells in RAG deficiency. Study-wide points: Omenn patients showed >90% Treg-Tconv overlap and shorter CDR3 lengths.

CDR1 is MDHEN, CDR2 SYDVKM, per germline. The CDR3 is 16 amino acids. J gave up 2 bases and V 3 bases, and 9 bases lay outside the gene matches. TCRdb's copy holds only in-frame clones and misses some; the assay was immunoSEQ multiplex PCR. The data hold over 7,000 clones, with 91% observed a single time. Regulatory T cells were sorted from blood as CD4+ CD25-high CD127-low cells. The same specimen was also included in a second study, on regulatory T cells. That publication notes: The PCR used 52 TRBV and 13 TRBJ primers.

This rearrangement joins TRBV28 to TRBJ2-7; 8 nucleotides line up with TRBD1. Sequencing input: CD127- CD25+ CD4+ Tregs sorted from blood. The clonotype was recovered from a human donor in good health. The CDR3: CASSFGRTGKAYEQYF. The DNA of the CDR3 is TGTGCCAGCAGTTTTGGCCGGACAGGGAAGGCCTACGAGCAGTACTTC.